The 9 T cell receptor beta chains below come from one sample, sequenced in a study of blood T cell repertoires in COVID-19. Only in-frame clones appear in the TCRdb table, and some are missing; sequencing was by immunoSEQ multiplex PCR. The data contain 200,000 to 250,000 clones, 70% to 90% of them singletons. Sequenced sample: peripheral blood. These receptors were collected from a woman aged 18-30 years who had recovered from COVID-19.

V is TRBV7-3 and J is TRBJ1-2; a possible D gene is TRBD1 (5 bases). V dropped 2 bases and J dropped 8 bases, with 12 bases sitting between them. Germline loops: CDR1 SGHTA, CDR2 FQGTGA. The CDR3 length is 13 residues. Written as DNA, the CDR3 is TGTGCCAGCAGCTTAGGGCAGGGTCGGGGCTACACCTTC. It encodes CASSLGQGRGYTF.

The rearrangement uses TRBV4-1 and TRBJ1-4, with 8 nucleotides matching TRBD1. The CDR3 runs 16 residues. From germline, CDR1 is MGHRA and CDR2 YSYEKL. After removal of 2 bases from V and 5 bases from J, the junction contained 7 bases not matched to a gene. The CDR3 protein is CASSQPGTGGNEKLFF. The CDR3 DNA reads as TGCGCCAGCAGCCAACCCGGGACAGGCGGGAATGAAAAACTGTTTTTT.

In its sample, this clone was seen once. This sequence joins TRBV27 and TRBJ1-1; 8 positions agree with TRBD1. V lost 4 bases, J lost 4 bases, and 14 bases stayed unmatched. The CDR3 is 17 residues long. The V gene's germline CDR1 is MNHEY and CDR2 SMNVEV (reference sequence). The CDR3: CASSWRIYEGQVTEAFF. Here the CDR3 DNA reads TGTGCCAGCAGTTGGCGCATATACGAGGGACAGGTCACTGAAGCTTTCTTT.

The genes are TRBV7-6 and TRBJ1-1; D unresolved. This CDR3 region has 14 residues. Germline-derived CDR1 and CDR2 are SGHVS and FNYEAQ. Between the trimmed V and J ends, which lost 0 bases and 1 base, there was a span of 6 bases. CDR3 DNA: TGTGCCAGCAGCTTAGCCGGGGAGAACACTGAAGCTTTCTTT. This encodes CASSLAGENTEAFF. The full variable domain, its missing parts supplied by reference TRBV7-6 and TRBJ1-1, is GAGVSQSPRYKVTKRGQDVALRCDPISGHVSLYWYRQALGQGPEFLTYFNYEAQQDKSGLPNDRFSAERPEGSISTLTIQRTEQRDSAMYRCASSLAGENTEAFFGQGTRLTVV.

In this sample, this clone turned up once. CDR3 residues: CASSQIGLALSTDTQYF. DNA for the CDR3: TGCGCCAGCAGCCAAATAGGACTAGCGCTCAGCACAGATACGCAGTATTTT. The gene calls are TRBV4-1 and TRBJ2-3, with TRBD2 identical over 9 bases. The CDR3 spans 17 residues. Germline trimming cut 2 bases from V and 0 bases from J; bases unmatched to any gene: 6. Per germline, CDR1 MGHRA and CDR2 YSYEKL.

This chain joins TRBV27 and TRBJ2-5; 7 positions agree with TRBD1. Germline assignment: CDR1 MNHEY and CDR2 SMNVEV (reference sequence). There are 17 residues in the CDR3. The V gene end was trimmed by 3 bases and the J gene end by 2 bases; junction bases not matched to a gene: 12. DNA for the CDR3: TGTGCCAGCAGTTTGGACAGTGGCACAGGGGTTCAAGAGACCCAGTACTTC. It is translated as CASSLDSGTGVQETQYF.

The gene calls are TRBV2 and TRBJ1-4, with D hard to call. With 11 bases removed from V and 8 bases from J, the gap between germline ends came to 15 bases. Germline CDR1 is SNHLY and CDR2 is FYNNEI. The CDR3 has 12 amino acids. CDR3 sequence: CAVRLGGEKLFF. Here the CDR3 DNA reads TGTGCCGTTAGACTGGGCGGGGAAAAACTGTTTTTT.

The J gene is TRBJ2-7, the V gene TRBV7-9; D unresolved. The germline V gene has CDR1 SEHNR and CDR2 FQNEAQ (reference sequence). Between the trimmed V and J ends, which lost 1 base and 6 bases, there was a span of 13 bases. The CDR3 has 14 residues. Here the CDR3 DNA reads TGTGCCAGCAGCTTAGTTCTAGACCTCTCCGAGCAGTACTTC. This translates into CASSLVLDLSEQYF.

The sample holds a few counts of this clone. The chain links TRBV4-1 to TRBJ1-5; unclear D gene. Trimming shortened V by 2 bases and J by 6 bases, and 11 bases separated the two germline ends. Germline assignment: CDR1 MGHRA and CDR2 YSYEKL. This CDR3 contains 14 residues. The CDR3 bases are TGCGCCAGCAGCCAAATCGGGGAGGTTCAGCCCCAGCATTTT. It translates to CASSQIGEVQPQHF.